This entry lists 19 T cell receptor beta chains sequenced from one sample in a study of cytomegalovirus exposure and HLA in healthy donors. The PCR had 60 Vbeta and 13 Jbeta primers. TCRdb keeps only in-frame clones here, not all; method: immunoSEQ multiplex PCR. The top ten hold 1.2% of the sample, which has about 130,000 clones, approximately 80% seen once. Sequenced input: PBMCs. The receptors were gathered from a girl aged 2 to 10 in good health and CMV-seronegative.

J is TRBJ1-2 and V is TRBV6-6; D uncertain. Trimming removed 8 bases from V and 1 base from J, with 11 bases in between. The CDR3 extends over 13 amino acids. Germline V lookup: CDR1 MNHNY, CDR2 SVGAGI (reference sequence). The CDR3 coding sequence is TGTGCCAGCTTGGAGGGAAGTAACTATGGCTACACCTTC. Translation gives CASLEGSNYGYTF.

The count of this clone is one. This sequence joins TRBV5-8 and TRBJ1-5; 7 bases align to TRBD1. The CDR3 contains 18 residues. Unmatched junction bases numbered 14, after V lost 5 bases and J lost 0 bases. CDR1 is SGHTS and CDR2 is YDEGEE in the germline V gene. CDR3 coding DNA: TGTGCCAGCAGTCACCGGGACAGCAGCTCCCTTAGCAATCAGCCCCAGCATTTT. Translated: CASSHRDSSSLSNQPQHF.

CDR3 coding DNA: TGTGCCAGCAGTCCGCGGGGGAGGACCGGGGAGCTGTTTTTT. Translation: CASSPRGRTGELFF. The V call is TRBV27, the J call TRBJ2-2; 7 positions match TRBD2. Germline V gives CDR1 MNHEY, CDR2 SMNVEV (reference sequence). The CDR3 spans 14 residues. V lost 5 bases to trimming and J lost 5 bases; unmatched junction nucleotides: 5.

The V gene is TRBV7-2, the J gene TRBJ1-2; TRBD1 agrees at 7 bases. V dropped 2 bases and J dropped 3; count of bases not matched to a gene: 6. Germline CDR1 and CDR2: SGHTA and FQGNSA. The CDR3 spans 15 residues. CDR3 region: CASSLQGVGDYGYTF. The CDR3 DNA follows: TGTGCCAGCAGCTTACAGGGGGTCGGCGACTATGGCTACACCTTC.

The gene calls are TRBV28 and TRBJ1-1, with D perhaps TRBD1 (6 bases). The CDR3 extends over 15 amino acids. Looked up from germline, CDR1 is MDHEN and CDR2 is SYDVKM. Trimming cost V 6 bases and J 0 bases, with 14 bases left between them. The CDR3 is CASRLEQGLNTEAFF. The CDR3 bases are TGTGCCAGCAGGCTGGAACAGGGTCTGAACACTGAAGCTTTCTTT.

The chain carries TRBV19 and TRBJ2-2, with TRBD2 identical over 8 bases. V lost 6 bases to trimming and J lost 4 bases; unmatched junction nucleotides: 16. The CDR3 is 18 amino acids. Germline V gene lookup returns CDR1 LNHDA and CDR2 SQIVND (reference sequence). CDR3 DNA sequence: TGTGCCAGTAGCACCATCCTTAGGGTAGCGGGGTTCACCGGGGAGCTGTTTTTT. It specifies CASSTILRVAGFTGELFF.

The chain links TRBV6-1 to TRBJ2-3, with D unresolved. Trimming pared 11 bases from V and 5 bases from J, leaving 17 bases between. CDR1 is MNHNS and CDR2 is SASEGT in the germline V gene. The CDR3 covers 13 residues. The CDR3 DNA follows: TGTGCCTCCAGTCCGCTCAGGAAAGATACGCAGTATTTT. This sequence encodes CASSPLRKDTQYF.

This clone appeared once. V gene TRBV7-9 combines with J gene TRBJ1-1; D gene unclear. V lost 1 base to trimming and J lost 4 bases, with 7 bases between them. This CDR3 region has 13 residues. From germline, CDR1 is SEHNR and CDR2 FQNEAQ (reference sequence). CDR3 coding DNA: TGTGCCAGCAGCTTAGGCCAGGTCACTGAAGCTTTCTTT. As protein: CASSLGQVTEAFF.

This clone was observed a few times. The V and J genes are TRBV4-1 and TRBJ1-2; D remains ambiguous. Germline V gives CDR1 MGHRA, CDR2 YSYEKL. The CDR3 is made up of 11 amino acids. Between the trimmed V and J ends, which lost 3 bases and 12 bases, there was a span of 11 bases. CDR3 DNA: TGCGCCAGCAGCCATTCCGGGGATCACACCTTC. Amino acid sequence: CASSHSGDHTF.

The V call is TRBV4-1, the J call TRBJ2-2, with 7 bases fitting TRBD2. Germline values: CDR1 MGHRA, CDR2 YSYEKL. This CDR3 is 15 amino acids long. J was trimmed by 3 bases and V by 1 base; bases with no gene match: 2. Here the CDR3 reads CASSQVAGDTGELFF. The CDR3 nucleotides read TGCGCCAGCAGCCAAGTGGCGGGGGACACCGGGGAGCTGTTTTTT.

V gene TRBV4-1 combines with J gene TRBJ2-7; possibly TRBD2 for D (5 bases). The V gene lost 0 bases and the J gene lost 1 base, with 10 bases spanning the gap. The CDR3 length is 15 residues. Germline lookup yields CDR1 MGHRA and CDR2 YSYEKL. CDR3 bases: TGCGCCAGCAGCCAAGATATAGGAGGATCCTACGAGCAGTACTTC. This gives the protein CASSQDIGGSYEQYF.

The V and J genes are TRBV10-3 and TRBJ2-5, with TRBD1 identical over 8 bases. The better agreement between TRBJ2-7 and the DNA end casts doubt on the J call. Per the germline V gene, CDR1 is ENHRY and CDR2 is SYGVKD. The CDR3 has 15 residues. This chain's CDR3 is CAIRLAGTGTYEQYF. The CDR3 bases are TGTGCCATCCGTCTTGCCGGGACAGGAACCTACGAGCAGTACTTC.

The chain uses TRBV2 and TRBJ1-5; 7 positions agree with TRBD1. The V gene's germline CDR1 is SNHLY and CDR2 FYNNEI. V lost 10 bases to trimming and J lost 5 bases; unmatched junction nucleotides: 5. CDR3 size: 12 residues. The CDR3 DNA reads as TGTGCCACCAGAGGACAGGATCAGCCCCAGCATTTT. Amino acids: CATRGQDQPQHF.

The table lists this clone with a count of one. This chain uses TRBV9 with TRBJ1-2; TRBD1 aligns across 9 bases. Germline V gives CDR1 SGDLS, CDR2 YYNGEE. V lost 5 bases, J lost 4 bases, and 3 bases stayed unmatched. There are 13 residues in the CDR3. This chain's CDR3 is CASSQDRGYGYTF. The DNA of the CDR3 is TGTGCCAGCAGTCAGGACAGGGGCTATGGCTACACCTTC.

The J gene is TRBJ2-7, the V gene TRBV19; 9 nucleotides match TRBD2. This CDR3 spans 15 amino acids. V was clipped by 9 bases and J by 0 bases; unmatched bases: 9. CDR1 is LNHDA and CDR2 is SQIVND in the germline V gene (reference sequence). CDR3 nucleotide sequence: TGTGCCAGCCACCCCAGCGGGAGGAGCTCCTACGAGCAGTACTTC. This encodes CASHPSGRSSYEQYF.

The rearrangement joins TRBV10-1 to TRBJ2-3, with 8 bases lining up with TRBD1. Germline CDR1 reads WNHNN; CDR2 reads SYGVQD (reference sequence). This CDR3 is built from 15 residues. Trimming took 2 bases from V and 2 from J; bases not matched to a gene: 3. The CDR3 protein is CASSEDRGSTDTQYF. The CDR3 DNA reads as TGCGCCAGCAGTGAGGACAGGGGCTCCACAGATACGCAGTATTTT.

The V and J genes are TRBV19 and TRBJ2-7, with 10 bases that match TRBD2. J gave up 1 base and V 6 bases, and 6 bases lay outside the gene matches. CDR1 and CDR2 (germline): LNHDA, SQIVND (reference sequence). The CDR3 covers 15 residues. The CDR3 spells CASSPGTSASYEQYF. The CDR3 DNA sequence: TGTGCCAGTAGCCCGGGGACTAGCGCTTCCTACGAGCAGTACTTC.

This clone was found once. The chain is built from TRBV30 and TRBJ1-1, with 7 bases aligning to TRBD1. Per germline, CDR1 GTSNPN and CDR2 SVGIG (reference sequence). The length of the CDR3 is 14 residues. V lost 2 bases and J lost 0; bases outside the gene matches: 3. CDR3 region: CAWSRTGLNTEAFF. The CDR3 DNA reads TGTGCCTGGAGTCGGACAGGACTGAACACTGAAGCTTTCTTT.

Only one count was recorded for this clone. V usage is TRBV4-2 and J usage is TRBJ2-6; D may be TRBD1 (5 bases). CDR3 length: 16 amino acids. Trimming cost V 0 bases and J 4 bases, with 10 bases left between them. The germline CDR1 and CDR2 sequences are LGHNA and YNFKEQ. CDR3 in DNA: TGTGCCAGCAGCCAAGAGGGGCAGGGAGGGGCCAACGTCCTGACTTTC. It specifies CASSQEGQGGANVLTF.